This T cell receptor (beta chain) was sequenced in a study of cytotoxic CD8 clonotypes in ibrutinib-treated CLL. Study findings and constraints: Upon ibrutinib response clonality rose, and upon progression it fell back toward baseline. Contraction or stability on treatment was seen for public clonotypes, which were uncommon.

Of note for this clone: Its antigen is undetermined.

Measured with immunoSEQ multiplex PCR; TCRdb has only the in-frame clones, and not every one. The table records approximately 190,000 clones, just under 80% of them present only once. The germline V gene encodes CDR1 MRHNA and CDR2 SNTAGT. The CDR3 totals 15 residues. V was clipped by 0 bases and J by 3 bases, with 9 bases between them. This chain uses TRBV6-4 with TRBJ2-1, with D tentatively TRBD2 (5 bases). Sequenced material: PBMCs, taken after 12 months of ibrutinib treatment. The clonotype was recovered from a human donor with chronic lymphocytic leukemia. Here the CDR3 reads CASSDSAGDYNEQFF. The DNA of the CDR3 is TGTGCCAGCAGTGACTCGGCCGGGGACTACAATGAGCAGTTCTTC.